One and the same sample provided the 14 T cell receptor beta chains below, sequenced in a study of identical twins. TCRdb reprocessed the 5' RACE reads with MiXCR, giving one entry per CDR3 protein. The sample holds around 450,000 distinct CDR3 sequences, 13% to 15% seen once. In addition, the sample was reused for a study of yellow fever vaccine responses in identical twins.

Input material: CD4+ T cells sorted from blood. Source of these receptors: a woman aged 18-35 years in good health.

This clonotype was detected only a few times. The rearrangement uses TRBV30 and TRBJ1-2; no reliable D call. Trimming left V 0 bases short and J 2 bases short, with 10 bases between. Germline loops: CDR1 GTSNPN, CDR2 SVGIG (reference sequence). This CDR3 contains 14 residues. CDR3 protein: CAWSVGGWNYGYTF. The DNA for the CDR3 is TGTGCCTGGAGTGTAGGCGGGTGGAACTATGGCTACACCTTC. Filled out from reference TRBV30 and TRBJ1-2, the complete variable domain reads SQTIHQWPATLVQPVGSPLSLECTVEGTSNPNLYWYRQAAGRGLQLLFYSVGIGQISSEVPQNLSASRPQDRQFILSSKKLLLSDSGFYLCAWSVGGWNYGYTFGSGTRLTVV.

The chain is built from TRBV5-1 and TRBJ2-5; D gene ambiguous. The CDR3 length is 15 residues. V lost 1 base and J 5 bases, leaving 15 bases between the germline ends. Germline-derived CDR1 and CDR2 are SGHRS and YFSETQ. CDR3 residues: CASSLRGPVGETQYF. Written as DNA, the CDR3 is TGCGCCAGCAGCTTGCGTGGCCCGGTGGGGGAGACCCAGTACTTC.

V and J are TRBV19 and TRBJ2-2; 9 bases align to TRBD2. After removal of 5 bases from V and 1 base from J, the junction contained 11 bases not matched to a gene. Germline assignment: CDR1 LNHDA and CDR2 SQIVND (reference sequence). This CDR3 is built from 18 residues. Here the CDR3 reads CASSSPRTSVMNTGELFF. CDR3 coding DNA: TGTGCCAGTAGTTCCCCAAGGACTAGCGTGATGAACACCGGGGAGCTGTTTTTT.

This sequence joins TRBV29-1 and TRBJ2-4; TRBD1 is a possible D gene (6 bases). In germline, CDR1 is SQVTM, CDR2 ANQGSEA. The CDR3 spans 13 residues. Trimming pared 4 bases from V and 4 bases from J, leaving 11 bases between. CDR3 loop: CSVADRKKNIQYF. The DNA for the CDR3 is TGCAGCGTTGCAGACAGGAAGAAAAACATTCAGTACTTC.

This clonotype occurred a few times. This chain uses TRBV7-2 with TRBJ2-7, with 9 bases matching TRBD2. The V gene's germline CDR1 is SGHTA and CDR2 FQGNSA. The V and J ends lost 0 bases and 3 bases, in that order; junction bases with no gene match: 3. The CDR3 is made up of 15 amino acids. The CDR3 sequence is CASSLARGGLYEQYF. Written as DNA, the CDR3 is TGTGCCAGCAGCTTAGCGCGGGGGGGTCTCTACGAGCAGTACTTC. The variable domain in full, completed from reference TRBV7-2 and TRBJ2-7, reads GAGVSQSPSNKVTEKGKDVELRCDPISGHTALYWYRQSLGQGLEFLIYFQGNSAPDKSGLPSDRFSAERTGGSVSTLTIQRTQQEDSAVYLCASSLARGGLYEQYFGPGTRLTVT.

This chain connects TRBV29-1 to TRBJ2-3; TRBD1 aligns across 7 bases. The V and J ends lost 2 bases and 1 base, in that order; junction bases with no gene match: 3. Germline CDR1 reads SQVTM; CDR2 reads ANQGSEA. CDR3 length: 14 amino acids. CDR3 nucleotides: TGCAGCGTTGAAAGGGGGACAGGCACAGATACGCAGTATTTT. This sequence encodes CSVERGTGTDTQYF.

The chain joins TRBV5-6 to TRBJ2-1; D is perhaps TRBD2 (6 bases). The CDR3 runs 17 residues. Per the germline V gene, CDR1 is SGHDT and CDR2 is YYEEEE. The ends were cut back, 4 bases at V and 2 bases at J, with 19 bases in the middle. CDR3 sequence reads: CASSGGLTGAAYNEQFF. The CDR3 DNA sequence: TGTGCCAGCAGCGGAGGCCTGACGGGAGCGGCCTACAATGAGCAGTTCTTC. Drawing the rest from reference TRBV5-6 and TRBJ2-1, the complete variable domain is DAGVTQSPTHLIKTRGQQVTLRCSPKSGHDTVSWYQQALGQGPQFIFQYYEEEERQRGNFPDRFSGHQFPNYSSELNVNALLLGDSALYLCASSGGLTGAAYNEQFFGPGTRLTVL.

The chain carries TRBV2 and TRBJ2-3, with 9 bases matching TRBD1. V gave up 7 bases and J gave up 0 bases; unmatched junction bases: 5. Germline lookup yields CDR1 SNHLY and CDR2 FYNNEI. The CDR3 loop spans 15 amino acids. The CDR3 loop reads CASNQQGASTDTQYF. CDR3 nucleotide sequence: TGTGCCAGCAACCAACAGGGGGCTAGCACAGATACGCAGTATTTT.

Ten or more counts support this clonotype. The chain recombines TRBV7-9 with TRBJ2-5; D ambiguous. Trimming removed 2 bases at V and 4 bases at J, with 8 bases between. The germline V gene encodes CDR1 SEHNR and CDR2 FQNEAQ (reference sequence). This CDR3 region has 13 residues. CDR3 coding DNA: TGTGCCAGCAGCTTAAGTTCGCCAGAGACCCAGTACTTC. It codes for CASSLSSPETQYF.

The CDR3 region has the DNA TGCGCCAGCGAGTCGGGGGCCCTACCAGATACGCAGTATTTT. Translated: CASESGALPDTQYF. V usage is TRBV5-1 and J usage is TRBJ2-3; D may match TRBD1 or TRBD2 (6 bases each). The CDR3 is 14 residues long. The germline V and J ends were trimmed by 7 bases and 4 bases, with 16 bases remaining between them. Germline CDR1 and CDR2: SGHRS and YFSETQ.

This clonotype was seen more than once but under ten times. The rearrangement uses TRBV20-1 and TRBJ1-2; D call uncertain. Trimming left V 3 bases short and J 4 bases short, with 12 bases between. CDR1 is DFQATT and CDR2 is SNEGSKA in the germline V gene (reference sequence). The CDR3 length is 13 residues. In DNA form, the CDR3 reads TGCAGTGCTAGGACTGGCACTTCCTATGGCTACACCTTC. Translating it yields CSARTGTSYGYTF.

This clonotype occurred a few times. The chain uses TRBV6-2 or TRBV6-3 and TRBJ2-1; 9 positions match TRBD2. The CDR3 runs to 14 residues. V shed 2 bases and J 8 bases; nucleotides not matched to a gene: 4. Germline V gene lookup returns CDR1 MNHEY and CDR2 SVGEGT. The CDR3 is CASSYEAGGDEQFF. The DNA of the CDR3 is TGTGCCAGCAGTTACGAAGCGGGAGGCGATGAGCAGTTCTTC.

This clonotype has just a few counts. This rearrangement joins TRBV4-3 to TRBJ1-1, with D possibly being TRBD1 (5 bases). Looked up from germline, CDR1 is LGHNA and CDR2 is YSLEER. The V end lost 6 bases, the J end lost 6 bases, and 20 bases lay between the germline ends. CDR3 size: 15 residues. The CDR3 DNA is TGCGCCAGCAGTGAACTGGGTGGAGGGGTCGCTGAAGCTTTCTTT. Protein product: CASSELGGGVAEAFF.

The V and J genes are TRBV7-2 and TRBJ2-1; D may be TRBD2 (5 bases). V was cut by 1 base and J by 4 bases, with 11 bases left in between. Germline CDR1 is SGHTA and CDR2 is FQGNSA. The CDR3 totals 15 residues. The CDR3 DNA follows: TGTGCCAGCAGCTTAGTTCTCGGGATGTACAATGAGCAGTTCTTC. It translates to CASSLVLGMYNEQFF.